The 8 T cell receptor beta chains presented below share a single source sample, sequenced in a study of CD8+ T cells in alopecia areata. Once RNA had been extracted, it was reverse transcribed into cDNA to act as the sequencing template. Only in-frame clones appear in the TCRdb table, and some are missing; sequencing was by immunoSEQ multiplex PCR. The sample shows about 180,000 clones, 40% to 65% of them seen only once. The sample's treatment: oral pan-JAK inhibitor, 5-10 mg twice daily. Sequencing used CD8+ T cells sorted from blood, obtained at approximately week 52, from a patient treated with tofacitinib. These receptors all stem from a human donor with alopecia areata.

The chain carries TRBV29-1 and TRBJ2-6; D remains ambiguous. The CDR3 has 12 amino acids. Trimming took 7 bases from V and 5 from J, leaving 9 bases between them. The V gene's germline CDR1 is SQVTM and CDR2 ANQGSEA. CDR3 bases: TGCAGCGCCCTTCTCTGGGCCAACGTCCTGACTTTC. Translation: CSALLWANVLTF. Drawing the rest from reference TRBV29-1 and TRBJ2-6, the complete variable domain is SAVISQKPSRDICQRGTSLTIQCQVDSQVTMMFWYRQQPGQSLTLIATANQGSEATYESGFVIDKFPISRPNLTFSTLTVSNMSPEDSSIYLCSALLWANVLTFGAGSRLTVL.

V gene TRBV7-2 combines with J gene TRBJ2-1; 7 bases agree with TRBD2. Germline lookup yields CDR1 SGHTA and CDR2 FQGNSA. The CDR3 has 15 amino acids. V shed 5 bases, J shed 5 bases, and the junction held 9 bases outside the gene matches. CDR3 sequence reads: CASSTAGTTDNEQFF. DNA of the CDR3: TGTGCCAGCAGCACCGCCGGGACTACCGACAATGAGCAGTTCTTC.

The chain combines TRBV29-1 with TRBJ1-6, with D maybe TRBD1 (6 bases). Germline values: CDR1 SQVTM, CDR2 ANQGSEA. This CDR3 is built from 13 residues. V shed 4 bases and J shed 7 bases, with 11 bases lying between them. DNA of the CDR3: TGCAGCGTTGGAGTGGACAGAAATTCACCCCTCCACTTT. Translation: CSVGVDRNSPLHF.

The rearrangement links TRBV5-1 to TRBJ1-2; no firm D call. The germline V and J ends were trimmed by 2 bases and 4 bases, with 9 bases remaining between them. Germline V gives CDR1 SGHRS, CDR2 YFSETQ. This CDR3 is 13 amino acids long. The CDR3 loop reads CASSFSTAYGYTF. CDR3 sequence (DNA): TGCGCCAGCAGCTTCTCGACCGCCTATGGCTACACCTTC.

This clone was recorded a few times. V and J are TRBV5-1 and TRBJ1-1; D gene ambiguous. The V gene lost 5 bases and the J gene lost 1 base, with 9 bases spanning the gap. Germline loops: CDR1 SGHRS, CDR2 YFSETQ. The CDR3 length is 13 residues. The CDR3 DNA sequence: TGCGCCAGCAGATCCACTGGGAACACTGAAGCTTTCTTT. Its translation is CASRSTGNTEAFF.

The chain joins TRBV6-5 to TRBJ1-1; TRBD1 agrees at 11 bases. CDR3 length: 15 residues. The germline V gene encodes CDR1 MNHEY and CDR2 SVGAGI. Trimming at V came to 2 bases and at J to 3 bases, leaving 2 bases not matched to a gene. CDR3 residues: CASSYGGQGDTEAFF. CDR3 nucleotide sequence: TGTGCCAGCAGTTACGGGGGACAGGGGGACACTGAAGCTTTCTTT.

CDR3 loop: CASSQDQGASTDTQYF. The CDR3, as DNA: TGCGCCAGCAGCCAAGACCAGGGGGCAAGCACAGATACGCAGTATTTT. The chain carries TRBV4-1 and TRBJ2-3, with 8 bases matching TRBD1. The V gene's germline CDR1 is MGHRA and CDR2 YSYEKL. V trimming: 0 bases; J trimming: 0 bases; junction bases outside the gene matches: 2. This CDR3 contains 16 residues.

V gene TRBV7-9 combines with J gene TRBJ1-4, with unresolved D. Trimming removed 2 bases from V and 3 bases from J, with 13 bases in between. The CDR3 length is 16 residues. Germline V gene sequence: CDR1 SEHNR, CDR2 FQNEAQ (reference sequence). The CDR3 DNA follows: TGTGCCAGCAGCTTATTTATCGGCCAAGCTAATGAAAAACTGTTTTTT. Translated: CASSLFIGQANEKLFF.